This is a list of T cell receptor beta chains from one sample in a study of regulatory T cells in long-lasting Graves disease. TCRdb reprocessed the multiplex PCR reads with MiXCR, giving one entry per CDR3 protein. Of 620,000 or so distinct CDR3 sequences in the sample, roughly 15% were seen once. Another study also made use of these data, one on T cells in Graves' hyperthyroidism and ophthalmopathy.

This material consisted of peripheral blood mononuclear cells (PBMCs), taken at new diagnosis, from a patient treated with antithyroid drugs. The receptors shown here come from a woman younger than 45 with Graves disease. Both conserved end residues are part of each CDR3. D genes are given only for firm matches.

j_gene	d_gene	v_gene	CDR3aa
TRBJ2-3	NA	TRBV6-2/TRBV6-3	CASSEVTGTQYF
TRBJ1-5	TRBD1	TRBV20-1	CSARGDREDQPQHF
TRBJ2-5	NA	TRBV27	CASRVGGQETQYF
TRBJ1-1	NA	TRBV28	CASSSYLDTEAFF
TRBJ2-2	NA	TRBV28	CASSRGTGHTGELFF
TRBJ2-1	NA	TRBV11-2	CASSLGTPMAGEQFF
TRBJ2-3	TRBD2	TRBV18	CASSHSGSWDTQYF
TRBJ1-6	TRBD1	TRBV5-1	CASSSTGDRNSPLHF
TRBJ1-5	NA	TRBV19	CASSKRDFNQPQHF
TRBJ2-7	TRBD2	TRBV20-1	CSAREASGRAGYEQYF
TRBJ2-3	NA	TRBV20-1	CSALGGSLGTDTQYF
TRBJ2-1	TRBD2	TRBV11-2	CASSSIAGVAYNEQFF
TRBJ1-2	TRBD1	TRBV7-2	CASSRPDRGGYGYTF
TRBJ2-7	NA	TRBV2	CVRGGQADSYEQYF
TRBJ2-7	TRBD1	TRBV7-9	CASSPPGTGLYEQYF
TRBJ1-6	NA	TRBV6-1	CASPDPGRFNTLHF
TRBJ1-2	NA	TRBV20-1	CSAPNPDYGYGYTF
TRBJ2-1	NA	TRBV28	CASSFSQGGNEQFF
TRBJ2-7	NA	TRBV27	CASSYRGEQYF
TRBJ1-2	TRBD1	TRBV6-1	CASSTWVSGGANYGYTF
TRBJ2-2	NA	TRBV5-1	CASSRRFAGTGELFF
TRBJ2-7	NA	TRBV19	CASSLTWVDEQHF
TRBJ1-5	TRBD1	TRBV20-1	CSARDGTGNQPQHF
TRBJ2-4	NA	TRBV5-1	CASSLEPGNIQYF
TRBJ1-5	NA	TRBV27	CASSLRGHQPQHF
TRBJ2-7	TRBD2	TRBV5-4	CASGSASGDFEQYF
TRBJ2-1	TRBD1	TRBV5-1	CASSLDRGDEQFF
TRBJ2-3	TRBD2	TRBV20-1	CSARDRRAGDIDTQYF
TRBJ2-3	NA	TRBV2	CASSAGVYADTQYF
TRBJ2-1	NA	TRBV29-1	CSVEDLFGEQFF
TRBJ1-5	NA	TRBV10-3	CAIGPQRDQPQHF
TRBJ2-5	NA	TRBV28	CASGLPLSTQYF
TRBJ2-4	NA	TRBV20-1	CSARGVGNIQYF
TRBJ2-1	TRBD2	TRBV7-2	CASSLPGLAGGRNEQFF
TRBJ1-1	TRBD1	TRBV2	CASETGVAEAFF
TRBJ1-1	NA	TRBV6-1	CASSEEGRQGNTEAFF
TRBJ1-1	NA	TRBV5-6	CASSFGGASEAFF
TRBJ1-2	NA	TRBV9	CASKGANYGYTF
TRBJ1-4	NA	TRBV7-3	CASSLGDRTNEKLFF
TRBJ2-3	NA	TRBV20-1	CSARGDLASDTQYF
TRBJ1-5	NA	TRBV10-3	CAIRGNSNQPQHF
TRBJ2-7	NA	TRBV7-9	CASSLAITEGQYF
TRBJ1-1	NA	TRBV28	CASTGIPNTEAFF
TRBJ1-4	NA	TRBV3-1	CASSETLTNEKLFF
TRBJ1-6	NA	TRBV6-1	CASSLRQSGPYNSPLHF
TRBJ1-3	NA	TRBV18	CASSSAAASSGNTIYF
TRBJ1-4	NA	TRBV12-3/TRBV12-4	CASSLGPIATNEKLFF
TRBJ1-5	NA	TRBV12-3/TRBV12-4	CASRTGRTPSHF
TRBJ2-3	NA	TRBV5-1	CASSLGSRSSTDTQYF
TRBJ2-4	TRBD1	TRBV5-1	CASSLGTGLTKNIQYF
TRBJ2-1	NA	TRBV29-1	CSSQGGLDEQFF
TRBJ2-3	NA	TRBV30	CAWRHSGGSDTQYF
TRBJ2-7	NA	TRBV28	CASSLTRGSSYEQYF
TRBJ2-2	TRBD1	TRBV24-1	CATSDRTGINTGELFF
TRBJ1-5	NA	TRBV20-1	CSARNREGIQPQHF
TRBJ1-1	NA	TRBV19	CASSIGGGNTEAFF
TRBJ2-3	TRBD2	TRBV7-9	CASSLWGSGQSSTDTQYF
TRBJ2-3	TRBD2	TRBV11-2	CASSLGLAGMRADTQYF
TRBJ2-2	TRBD2	TRBV7-3	CASSLTSGSGTGELFF